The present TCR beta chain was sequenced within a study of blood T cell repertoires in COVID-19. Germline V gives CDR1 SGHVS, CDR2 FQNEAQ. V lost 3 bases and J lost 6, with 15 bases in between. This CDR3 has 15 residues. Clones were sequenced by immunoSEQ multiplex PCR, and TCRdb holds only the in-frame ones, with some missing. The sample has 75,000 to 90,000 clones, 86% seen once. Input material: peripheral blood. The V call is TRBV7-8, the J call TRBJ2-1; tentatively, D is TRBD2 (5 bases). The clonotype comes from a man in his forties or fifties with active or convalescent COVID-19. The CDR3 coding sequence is TGTGCCAGCAGCTTTGGACTGTTTAAGGTCAATGAGCAGTTCTTC. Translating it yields CASSFGLFKVNEQFF.